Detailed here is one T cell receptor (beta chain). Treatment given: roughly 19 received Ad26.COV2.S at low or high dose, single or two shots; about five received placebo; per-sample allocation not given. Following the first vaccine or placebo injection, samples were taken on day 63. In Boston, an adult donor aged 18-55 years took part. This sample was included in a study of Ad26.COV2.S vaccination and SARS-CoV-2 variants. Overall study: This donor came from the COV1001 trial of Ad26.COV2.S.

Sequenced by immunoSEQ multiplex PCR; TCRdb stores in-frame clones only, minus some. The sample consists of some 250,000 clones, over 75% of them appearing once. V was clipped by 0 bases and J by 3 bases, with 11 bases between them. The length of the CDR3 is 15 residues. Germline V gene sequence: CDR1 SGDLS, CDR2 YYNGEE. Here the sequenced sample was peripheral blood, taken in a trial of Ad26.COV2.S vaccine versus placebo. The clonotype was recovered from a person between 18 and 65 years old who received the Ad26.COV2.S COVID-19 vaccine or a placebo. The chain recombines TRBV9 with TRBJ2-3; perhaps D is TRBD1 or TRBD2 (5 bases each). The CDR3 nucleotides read TGTGCCAGCAGCGTAGGGGGGTGGGAGACAGATACGCAGTATTTT. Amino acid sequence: CASSVGGWETDTQYF.